This T cell receptor beta chain came from a study of technical replicates of blood from several donors. Germline assignment: CDR1 MDHEN and CDR2 SYDVKM. The CDR3 sequence is 15 residues long. V shed 4 bases and J 1 base; nucleotides not matched to a gene: 5. Generated by immunoSEQ multiplex PCR, the TCRdb table keeps only in-frame clones and is missing some. The table lists around 70,000 clones, 95% of them singletons. This TCR came from a human donor in good health. This rearrangement joins TRBV28 to TRBJ2-5, with 8 positions matching TRBD1. Sequences were obtained from T cells isolated from PBMCs. The CDR3 region is CASSSGQGRQETQYF. CDR3 DNA: TGTGCCAGCAGTTCTGGACAGGGCCGCCAAGAGACCCAGTACTTC.